This T cell receptor (beta chain) stems from a study of a mutant IDH1 vaccine in newly diagnosed glioma. Study-level background: A roughly 60% male, approximately 38% female split and a mean age of about 40 years characterized treated patients.

Comment on this clone: What it binds is unknown.

Repertoires were generated with immunoSEQ multiplex PCR, while TCRdb's copy carries only in-frame clones and drops some. Altogether fewer than 45,000 clones are present, roughly 79% being singletons, with the ten largest covering around 6.9%. This sample's time point: week 23, last vaccination. Alongside topical imiquimod, each dose of vaccine comprised 300 ug of mutant IDH1 20-mer peptide. The TCR sequence derives from a woman aged 40 to 50 with glioma. Some clones in this sample may be carry-over from other donors' samples. This specimen was PBMCs, taken from a glioma patient whose treatment included an IDH1 peptide vaccine.

The CDR3 here is CASSHGYSNEKLFF. CDR3 nucleotides: TGCGCCAGCAGTCACGGTTATAGTAATGAAAAACTGTTTTTT. J is TRBJ1-4 and V is TRBV5-1; D remains unclear. The CDR3 consists of 14 residues. Trimming took 5 bases from V and 4 from J, leaving 12 bases between them. Germline-derived CDR1 and CDR2 are SGHRS and YFSETQ.